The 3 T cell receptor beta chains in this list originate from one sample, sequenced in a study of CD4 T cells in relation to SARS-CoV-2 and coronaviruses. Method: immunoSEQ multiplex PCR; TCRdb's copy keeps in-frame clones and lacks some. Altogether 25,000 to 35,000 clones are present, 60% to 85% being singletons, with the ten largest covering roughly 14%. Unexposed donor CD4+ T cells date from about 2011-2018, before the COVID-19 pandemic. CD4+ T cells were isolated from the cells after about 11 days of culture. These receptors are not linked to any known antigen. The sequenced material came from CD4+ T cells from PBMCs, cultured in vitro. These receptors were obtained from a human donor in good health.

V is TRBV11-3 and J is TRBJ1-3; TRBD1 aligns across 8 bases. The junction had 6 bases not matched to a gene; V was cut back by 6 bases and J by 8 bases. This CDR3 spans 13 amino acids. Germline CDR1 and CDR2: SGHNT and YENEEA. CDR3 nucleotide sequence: TGTGCCAGCAGTCTTTCCAGGGGGCACACCATATATTTT. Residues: CASSLSRGHTIYF.

The CDR3 region is CASSQDGDRGLQPQHF. As DNA, the CDR3 is TGCGCCAGCAGCCAAGATGGGGACAGGGGGCTTCAGCCCCAGCATTTT. The rearrangement links TRBV4-1 to TRBJ1-5; TRBD1 agrees at 12 bases. From germline, CDR1 is MGHRA and CDR2 YSYEKL. V lost 0 bases, J lost 6 bases, and 3 bases stayed unmatched. The CDR3 runs to 16 residues.

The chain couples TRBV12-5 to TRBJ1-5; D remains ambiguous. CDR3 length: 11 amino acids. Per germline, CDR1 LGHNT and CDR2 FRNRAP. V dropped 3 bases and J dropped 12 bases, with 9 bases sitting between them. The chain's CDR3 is CASGFDRSQHF. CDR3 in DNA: TGTGCTAGTGGTTTCGATCGAAGCCAGCATTTT.